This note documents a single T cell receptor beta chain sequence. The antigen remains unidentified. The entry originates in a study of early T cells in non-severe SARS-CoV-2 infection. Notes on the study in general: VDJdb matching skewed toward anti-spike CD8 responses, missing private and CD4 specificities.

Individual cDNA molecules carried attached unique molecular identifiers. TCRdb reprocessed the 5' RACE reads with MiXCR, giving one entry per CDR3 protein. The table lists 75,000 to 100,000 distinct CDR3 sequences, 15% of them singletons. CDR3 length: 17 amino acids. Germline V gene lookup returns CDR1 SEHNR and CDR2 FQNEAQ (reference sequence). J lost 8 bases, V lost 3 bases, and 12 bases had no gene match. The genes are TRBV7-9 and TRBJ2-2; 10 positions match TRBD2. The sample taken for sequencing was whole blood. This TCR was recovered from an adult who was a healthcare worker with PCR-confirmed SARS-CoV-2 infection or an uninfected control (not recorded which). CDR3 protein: CASSFLLAGDEPGELFF. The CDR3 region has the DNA TGTGCCAGCAGCTTCCTTCTAGCGGGAGACGAACCTGGGGAGCTGTTTTTT.